Here is one TCR beta chain with its context. The CDR3 has 12 residues. Deletions cut 11 bases from V and 3 bases from J, with 10 bases between. The germline V gene encodes CDR1 MDHEN and CDR2 SYDVKM. These data come from a study of vaccination and CD4 T cells after COVID-19. Study in general: In the convalescent cohort, there were six males and four females, two of them Hispanic. Samples taken post-COVID came a median 101 days after diagnosis, ranging from 35 to 161.

TCRdb fed the PCR reads into MiXCR, producing one record per CDR3 protein. The data hold approximately 20,000 distinct CDR3 sequences, with approximately 65% observed a single time. The material sequenced was CD4+ T cells from blood, taken before SARS-CoV-2 vaccination. The chain carries TRBV28 and TRBJ1-4; maybe TRBD1 (5 bases). The receptor's source is a human donor who had recovered from COVID-19. The chain's CDR3 is CAAGGSNEKLFF. The CDR3 DNA is TGTGCCGCGGGGGGGTCTAATGAAAAACTGTTTTTT.